This T cell receptor (beta chain) originates from a study of T cell responses to AZD1222 COVID-19 vaccine. Whole-study context: Both about-4-week and about-12-week second-dose recipients were combined.

Study-wide results and caveats: Researchers report vaccine-associated CD4 TCRs spanning spike, with dominance at 160-218 and 743-854. The sample set comprised mostly white British donors with more females, and clonal diversity was possibly underestimated. Two doses of AZD1222 preceded a rise in Spike-specific TCR breadth and depth.

In regard to this clone: Its antigen is as yet unknown.

Generated by immunoSEQ multiplex PCR, the TCRdb table keeps only in-frame clones and is missing some. In the table there are about 79,000 clones, around 81% of which are singletons. Between the trimmed V and J ends, which lost 4 bases and 1 base, there was a span of 17 bases. Germline V CDR1 and CDR2: SGHNT, YYREEE (reference sequence). The CDR3 is 16 amino acids. The material was peripheral blood, obtained on day 0 of AZD1222 vaccination. The sequence derives from an adult in good health. V and J are TRBV5-4 and TRBJ1-1; D might be TRBD1 (6 bases). CDR3 nucleotide sequence: TGTGCCAGCAGCCGTGAGTCGACAGGACCGAACACTGAAGCTTTCTTT. This encodes CASSRESTGPNTEAFF.